In its sample, the clone carrying this T cell receptor beta chain was seen a few times. This entry is derived from a study of patients and donors after allogeneic stem cell transplantation. TCRdb processed the RT-PCR reads anew with MiXCR; each CDR3 protein has one entry. The sample consists of over 150,000 distinct CDR3 sequences, roughly 31% of them appearing once. CDR3 length: 14 amino acids. CDR1 is LNHDA and CDR2 is SQIVND in the germline V gene (reference sequence). V was cut by 6 bases and J by 7 bases, with 16 bases left in between. The receptor's source is a human donor who was either an allogeneic HSCT recipient or a stem cell or donor lymphocyte infusion donor (not recorded which). It is not recorded whose cells these are; they may come from a transplant donor. This rearrangement joins TRBV19 to TRBJ2-1, with D possibly being TRBD1 (5 bases). Source material: blood, either unsorted or a sorted T cell fraction (not recorded which). The CDR3 reads CASSLVQGSNEQFF. In DNA, the CDR3 is TGTGCCAGTAGCCTAGTCCAGGGTTCGAATGAGCAGTTCTTC.